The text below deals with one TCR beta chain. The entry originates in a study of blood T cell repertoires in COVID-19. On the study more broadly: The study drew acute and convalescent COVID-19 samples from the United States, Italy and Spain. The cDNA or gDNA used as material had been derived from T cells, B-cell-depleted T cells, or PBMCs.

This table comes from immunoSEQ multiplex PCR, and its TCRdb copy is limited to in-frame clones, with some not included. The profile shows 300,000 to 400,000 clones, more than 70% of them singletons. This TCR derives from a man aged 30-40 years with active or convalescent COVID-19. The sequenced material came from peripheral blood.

This CDR3 is CASSGTGPGNTIYF. CDR3 DNA: TGTGCCAGTAGCGGGACAGGCCCTGGAAACACCATATATTTT. The chain employs TRBV19 and TRBJ1-3; 8 positions match TRBD1. Per the germline V gene, CDR1 is LNHDA and CDR2 is SQIVND (reference sequence). V lost 6 bases, J lost 2 bases, and 3 bases stayed unmatched. This CDR3 comprises 14 residues.